This is a list of T cell receptor beta chains from one sample in a study of cytomegalovirus exposure and HLA in healthy donors. Clones were read by immunoSEQ multiplex PCR, and TCRdb kept only the in-frame ones, dropping some. The sample has roughly 140,000 clones, over 75% seen once; the top ten hold under 0.8%. The specimen sequenced was PBMCs. These TCRs come from a male donor in good health and CMV-seronegative. Each CDR3 is given with its conserved first and last residue. D genes are given only for firm matches. The size field is filled for only some rows; it gives once, few, many or a size class.

cdr3_length j_call clone_size d_call v_call cdr3_nt cdr3_aa
14 TRBJ2-7 . . TRBV4-2 TGTGCCAGCAGCCAAGAAAGGGGCACCAACGAGCAGTACTTC CASSQERGTNEQYF
11 TRBJ2-7 . . TRBV20-1 TGCAGTGCCCCCCGTTCCTACGAGCAGTACTTC CSAPRSYEQYF
16 TRBJ2-2 . TRBD2 TRBV7-6 TGTGCCAGCAGCTTAGGTCTAGCGGGGAACACCGGGGAGCTGTTTTTT CASSLGLAGNTGELFF
15 TRBJ1-2 . TRBD1 TRBV18 TGTGCCAGCTCACCTGCGGGGACAGAGGGGGATGGCTACACCTTC CASSPAGTEGDGYTF
17 TRBJ2-3 . TRBD2 TRBV9 TGTGCCAGCAGCGCTCATAGAGCGGGGGGAATCACAGATACGCAGTATTTT CASSAHRAGGITDTQYF
15 TRBJ2-1 . . TRBV11-2 TGTGCCAGCAGCCCCCTGCGGGGCCCTTACAATGAGCAGTTCTTC CASSPLRGPYNEQFF
16 TRBJ2-5 once . TRBV5-6 TGTGCCAGCAGCTTGGCCCTAGCTGGTGGGCAAGAGACCCAGTACTTC CASSLALAGGQETQYF
14 TRBJ1-1 . TRBD1 TRBV5-1 TGCGCCAGCAGCGGACAGGGCGGGAACACTGAAGCTTTCTTT CASSGQGGNTEAFF
14 TRBJ1-1 . . TRBV6-1 TGTGCCAGCGAACAGGGCCCCGGCTTCACTGAAGCTTTCTTT CASEQGPGFTEAFF
15 TRBJ2-2 . TRBD1 TRBV6-6 TGTGCCAGCAGTTCCGGGACAGCAAACACCGGGGAGCTGTTTTTT CASSSGTANTGELFF
14 TRBJ2-6 . . TRBV2 TGTGCCAGCAATGAGAGAACTGGGGCCAACGTCCTGACTTTC CASNERTGANVLTF